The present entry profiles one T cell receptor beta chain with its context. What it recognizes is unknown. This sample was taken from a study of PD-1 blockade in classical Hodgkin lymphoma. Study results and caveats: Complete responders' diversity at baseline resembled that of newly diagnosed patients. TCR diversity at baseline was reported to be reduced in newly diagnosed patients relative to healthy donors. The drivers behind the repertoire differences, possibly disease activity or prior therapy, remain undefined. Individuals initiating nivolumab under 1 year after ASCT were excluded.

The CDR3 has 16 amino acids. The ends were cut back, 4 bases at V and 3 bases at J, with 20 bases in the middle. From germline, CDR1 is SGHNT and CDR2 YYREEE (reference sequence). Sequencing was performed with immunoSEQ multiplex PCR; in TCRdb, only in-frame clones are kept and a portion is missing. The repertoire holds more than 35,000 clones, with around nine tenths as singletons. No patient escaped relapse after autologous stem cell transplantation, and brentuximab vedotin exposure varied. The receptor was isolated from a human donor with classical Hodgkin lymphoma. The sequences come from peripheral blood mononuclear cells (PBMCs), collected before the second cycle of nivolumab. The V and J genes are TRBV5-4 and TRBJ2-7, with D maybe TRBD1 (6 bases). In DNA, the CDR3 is TGTGCCAGCAGCCCCTCACCCCCAGGGGCGTTCTACGAGCAGTACTTC. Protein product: CASSPSPPGAFYEQYF.